This note documents a single T cell receptor (beta chain) sequence. Its antigen is as yet unknown. Sequencing was performed with immunoSEQ multiplex PCR; in TCRdb, only in-frame clones are kept and a portion is missing. The sample lists about 820,000 clones, around 92% occurring once. The data originate from a study of shared clonotypes between healthy human individuals. Study overall: Used for every donor were three CD4 naive, three CD4 memory, two CD8 naive and one CD8 memory plate.

CDR3 length: 13 amino acids. Between the trimmed V and J ends, which lost 4 bases and 9 bases, there was a span of 13 bases. Germline values: CDR1 LNHDA, CDR2 SQIVND (reference sequence). Study results and limitations: Among donors, clonotype sharing was expected to be affected by sequencing depth. Genetic and exposure-history diversity was limited by the small donor number.

Naive CD8 cells lacked CD45RO and underwent positive selection for CCR7, leaving out terminally differentiated effector memory CD45RA+ cells. Specimen: naive CD8+ T cells sorted from blood. The receptor's source is a man aged 25-40 years in good health. The rearrangement uses TRBV19 and TRBJ2-1, with unresolved D. CDR3 sequence (DNA): TGTGCCAGTAGTACCCTACGAGGCGGTGAGCAGTTCTTC. Translated: CASSTLRGGEQFF.